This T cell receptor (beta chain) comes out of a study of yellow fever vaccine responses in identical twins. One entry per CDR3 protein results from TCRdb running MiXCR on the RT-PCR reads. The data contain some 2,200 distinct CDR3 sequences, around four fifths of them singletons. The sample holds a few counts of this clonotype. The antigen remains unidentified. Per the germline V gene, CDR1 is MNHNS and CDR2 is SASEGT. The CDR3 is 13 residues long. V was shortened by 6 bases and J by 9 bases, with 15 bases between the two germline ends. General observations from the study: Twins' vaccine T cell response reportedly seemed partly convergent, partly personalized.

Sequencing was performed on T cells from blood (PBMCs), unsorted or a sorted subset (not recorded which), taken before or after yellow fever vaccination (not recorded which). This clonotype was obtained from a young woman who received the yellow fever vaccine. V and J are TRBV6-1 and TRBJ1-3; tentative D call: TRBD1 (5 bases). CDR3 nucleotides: TGTGCCAGCAGCCGGGGTCGGGGCGCCACCATATATTTT. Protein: CASSRGRGATIYF.